This T cell receptor beta chain originates from a study of cytomegalovirus exposure and HLA in healthy donors. The primer mix had 60 Vbeta and 13 Jbeta primers. Assay used: immunoSEQ multiplex PCR; TCRdb lists only in-frame clones, some missing. Here the sample spans 150,000 to 200,000 clones, around 85% being singletons. Study-level points and caveats: Upon later analysis, HLA-associated TCR beta chains proved more clonally expanded than other, equally common chains. The availability of immune exposure information extended only to CMV serostatus. The study listed roughly 160 cytomegalovirus-associated TCR beta chains.

This CDR3 has 14 residues. Germline CDR1 SEHNR, CDR2 FQNEAQ (reference sequence). As to this clone: The antigen remains undetermined. The junction shows a germline mismatch at one end, possibly a read error.

The chain couples TRBV7-9 to TRBJ1-2, with 7 bases aligning to TRBD1. The sample comprised PBMCs. The origin of this receptor is a human donor in good health. This chain's CDR3 is CSSSFTTGRYGYTF. The CDR3 DNA sequence: TGTTCCAGCAGCTTTACGACAGGGAGGTATGGCTACACCTTC. The full variable domain, in which reference TRBV7-9 and TRBJ1-2 provide the parts outside the CDR3, is DTGVSQNPRHKITKRGQNVTFRCDPISEHNRLYWYRQTLGQGPEFLTYFQNEAQLEKSRLLSDRFSAERPKGSFSTLEIQRTEQGDSAMYLCSSSFTTGRYGYTFGSGTRLTVV.